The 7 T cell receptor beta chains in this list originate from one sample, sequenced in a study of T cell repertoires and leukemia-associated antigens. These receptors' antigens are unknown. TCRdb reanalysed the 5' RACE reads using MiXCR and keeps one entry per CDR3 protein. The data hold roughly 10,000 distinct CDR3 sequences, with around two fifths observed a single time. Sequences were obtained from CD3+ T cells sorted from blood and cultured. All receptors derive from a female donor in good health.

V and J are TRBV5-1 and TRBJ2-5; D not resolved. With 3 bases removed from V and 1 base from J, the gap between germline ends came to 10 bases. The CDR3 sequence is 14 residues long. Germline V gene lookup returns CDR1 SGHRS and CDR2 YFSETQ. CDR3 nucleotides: TGCGCCAGCAGCTCTGCCCCAGGCCAAGAGACCCAGTACTTC. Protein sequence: CASSSAPGQETQYF. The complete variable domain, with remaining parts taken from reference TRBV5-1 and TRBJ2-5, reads KAGVTQTPRYLIKTRGQQVTLSCSPISGHRSVSWYQQTPGQGLQFLFEYFSETQRNKGNFPGRFSGRQFSNSRSEMNVSTLELGDSALYLCASSSAPGQETQYFGPGTRLLVL.

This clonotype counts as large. This chain's CDR3 is CASSALAGVNEQFF. CDR3 DNA: TGTGCCAGCAGTGCGCTAGCGGGCGTCAATGAGCAGTTCTTC. V and J are TRBV2 and TRBJ2-1, with TRBD2 identical over 8 bases. The CDR3 totals 14 residues. Looked up from germline, CDR1 is SNHLY and CDR2 is FYNNEI. J was trimmed by 6 bases and V by 4 bases; bases with no gene match: 5.

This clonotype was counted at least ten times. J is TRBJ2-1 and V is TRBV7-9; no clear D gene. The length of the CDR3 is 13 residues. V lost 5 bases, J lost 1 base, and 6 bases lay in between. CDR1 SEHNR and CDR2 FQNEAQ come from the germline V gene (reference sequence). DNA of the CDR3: TGTGCCAGCAGCCTCAATTCCTACAATGAGCAGTTCTTC. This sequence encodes CASSLNSYNEQFF.

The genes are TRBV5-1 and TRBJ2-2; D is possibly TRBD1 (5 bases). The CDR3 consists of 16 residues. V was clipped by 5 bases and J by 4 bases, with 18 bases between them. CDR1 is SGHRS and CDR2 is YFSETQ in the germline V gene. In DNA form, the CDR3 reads TGCGCCAGCAGGGGCTTGGGCAGGGAAGCCACCGGGGAGCTGTTTTTT. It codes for CASRGLGREATGELFF.

The chain's CDR3 is CASSLGLLAGGEGQFF. The CDR3 nucleotides read TGTGCCAGCAGCTTAGGGTTACTAGCGGGAGGGGAAGGGCAGTTCTTC. The chain joins TRBV7-2 to TRBJ2-1; 13 positions agree with TRBD2. The CDR3 contains 16 residues. Germline CDR1 reads SGHTA; CDR2 reads FQGNSA. The trim removed 1 base at V and 12 bases at J, leaving 9 bases unmatched.

CDR3 DNA sequence: TGTGCCAGCAGTTCTCGGACAGATCAAGAGACCCAGTACTTC. Translated, it gives CASSSRTDQETQYF. V usage is TRBV27 and J usage is TRBJ2-5, with D perhaps TRBD1 (6 bases). The CDR3 spans 14 residues. Trimming removed 4 bases from V and 2 bases from J, with 11 bases in between. CDR1 is MNHEY, CDR2 SMNVEV, per germline (reference sequence).

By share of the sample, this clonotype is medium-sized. This chain's CDR3 is CASSFSPATGLNTEAFF. The CDR3 DNA follows: TGTGCCAGCAGTTTTTCCCCCGCGACAGGGCTGAACACTGAAGCTTTCTTT. The chain is built from TRBV28 and TRBJ1-1; 7 nucleotides agree with TRBD1. Germline CDR1 and CDR2: MDHEN and SYDVKM. This CDR3 spans 17 amino acids. V trimming: 3 bases; J trimming: 0 bases; junction bases outside the gene matches: 10.